The clone carrying this T cell receptor beta chain was picked up a small number of times. Deletions cut 6 bases from V and 0 bases from J, with 15 bases between. The CDR3 covers 16 residues. Germline V lookup: CDR1 MNHEY, CDR2 SVGAGI. The data belong to a study of human T cells and chemical hapten exposure. Time point of the sample: patch test 3, about 24 weeks after DPC sensitization. Described treatment: therapeutic diphenylcyclopropenone sensitization with weekly scalp DPC. MiXCR, applied by TCRdb to the RACE reads, yields one record per CDR3 protein. Of about 190,000 distinct CDR3 sequences in the sample, about 22% were seen once.

The chain recombines TRBV6-5 with TRBJ1-5; D is unresolved. This specimen was whole blood, taken in connection with sensitization to the hapten diphenylcyclopropenone (DPC). This clonotype was sampled from a woman aged 40 to 50 with alopecia areata. Some clones in this sample may be carry-over from other donors' samples. CDR3 loop: CASSPRALHSNQPQHF. CDR3 nucleotide sequence: TGTGCCAGCAGCCCCCGCGCGCTGCATAGCAATCAGCCCCAGCATTTT.